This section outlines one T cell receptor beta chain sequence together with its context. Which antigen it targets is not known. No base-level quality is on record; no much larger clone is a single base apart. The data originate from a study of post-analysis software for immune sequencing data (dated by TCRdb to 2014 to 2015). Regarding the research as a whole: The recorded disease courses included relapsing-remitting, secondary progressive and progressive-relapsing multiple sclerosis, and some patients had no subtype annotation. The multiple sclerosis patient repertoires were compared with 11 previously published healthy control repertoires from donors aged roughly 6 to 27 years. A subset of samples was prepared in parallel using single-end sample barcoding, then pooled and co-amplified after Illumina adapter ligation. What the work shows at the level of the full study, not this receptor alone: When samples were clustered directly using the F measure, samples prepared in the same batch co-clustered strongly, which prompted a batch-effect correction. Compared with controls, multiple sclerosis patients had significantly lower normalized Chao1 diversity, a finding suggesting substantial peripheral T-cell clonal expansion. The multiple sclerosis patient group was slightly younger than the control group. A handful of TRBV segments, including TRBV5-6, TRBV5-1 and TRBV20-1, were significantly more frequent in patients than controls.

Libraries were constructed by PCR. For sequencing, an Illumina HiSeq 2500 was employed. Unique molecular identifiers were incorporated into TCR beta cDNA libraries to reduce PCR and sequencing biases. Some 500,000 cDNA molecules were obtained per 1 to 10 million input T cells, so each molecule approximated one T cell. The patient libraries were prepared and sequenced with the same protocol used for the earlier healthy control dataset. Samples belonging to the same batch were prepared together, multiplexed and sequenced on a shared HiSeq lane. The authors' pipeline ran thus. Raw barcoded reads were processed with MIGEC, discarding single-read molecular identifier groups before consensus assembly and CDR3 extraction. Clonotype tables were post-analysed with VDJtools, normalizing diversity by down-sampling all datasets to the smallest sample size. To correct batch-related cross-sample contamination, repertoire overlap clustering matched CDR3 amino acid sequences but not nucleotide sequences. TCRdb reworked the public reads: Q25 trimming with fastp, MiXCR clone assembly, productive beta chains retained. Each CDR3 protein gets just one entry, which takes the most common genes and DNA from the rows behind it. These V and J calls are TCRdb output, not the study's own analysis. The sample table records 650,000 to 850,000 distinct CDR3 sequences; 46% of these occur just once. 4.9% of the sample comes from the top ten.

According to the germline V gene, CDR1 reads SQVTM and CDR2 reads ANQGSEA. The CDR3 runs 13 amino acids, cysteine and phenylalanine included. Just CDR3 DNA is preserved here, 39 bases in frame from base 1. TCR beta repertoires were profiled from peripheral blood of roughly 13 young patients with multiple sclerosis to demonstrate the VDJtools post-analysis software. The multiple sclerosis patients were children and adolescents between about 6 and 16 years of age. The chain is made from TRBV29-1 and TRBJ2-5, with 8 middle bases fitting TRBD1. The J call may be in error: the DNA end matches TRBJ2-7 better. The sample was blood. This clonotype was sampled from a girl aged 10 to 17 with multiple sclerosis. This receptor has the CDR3 CSVVGQGWDEQYF. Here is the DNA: TGCAGCGTTGTCGGACAGGGATGGGACGAGCAGTACTTC.